This T cell receptor (beta chain) was found in a study of T cells after yellow fever vaccination. Germline CDR1 and CDR2: SEHNR and FQNEAQ (reference sequence). V lost 7 bases, J lost 7 bases, and 6 bases stayed unmatched. This CDR3 contains 13 residues. This clonotype has a count of ten or more. MiXCR was run by TCRdb on the 5' RACE reads, yielding one entry per CDR3 protein. The sample comprises 160,000 or so distinct CDR3 sequences, under 7.5% of which are singletons, and 2.5% to 3% rests with the top ten. The V gene is TRBV7-9, the J gene TRBJ2-7, with 11 positions matching TRBD1. This receptor was identified in a man younger than 35 who received the YFV17D yellow fever vaccine. The source material was CD4+ T cells sorted from PBMCs, sampled 5 to 6 days after the first yellow fever vaccination. The CDR3 sequence: CASIGTGGDEQYV. The CDR3 DNA follows: TGTGCCAGCATCGGGACAGGGGGAGATGAGCAGTACGTC.